Presented here are 20 T cell receptor beta chains from one specimen sequenced in a study of CD8+CD57+ T cells in acquired aplastic anemia. Genomic DNA templated the TCR beta VDJ and CDR3 profiling. TCRdb reanalysed the reads using MiXCR and keeps one entry per CDR3 protein. The sample carries some 70,000 distinct CDR3 sequences, around half recorded once. The sequenced sample consisted of sorted CD4+, CD8+, or CD8+CD57+ T cells (not recorded which) from PBMCs. The receptors were sampled from a human donor in good health, serving as a control.

J is TRBJ2-5 and V is TRBV7-9; unclear D gene. V was shortened by 0 bases and J by 7 bases, with 9 bases between the two germline ends. Germline CDR1 is SEHNR and CDR2 is FQNEAQ (reference sequence). The length of the CDR3 is 13 residues. This chain's CDR3 is CASSLALGPTQYF. CDR3 bases: TGTGCCAGCAGCTTAGCTTTGGGCCCGACCCAGTACTTC.

The chain uses TRBV4-3 and TRBJ2-6, with D uncertain. Germline V CDR1 and CDR2: LGHNA, YSLEER. CDR3 length: 17 amino acids. V lost 0 bases to trimming and J lost 2 bases, with 11 bases between them. This chain's CDR3 is CASSQDGTSTGANVLTF. The DNA for the CDR3 is TGCGCCAGCAGCCAAGATGGTACGTCGACTGGGGCCAACGTCCTGACTTTC.

This chain links TRBV19 with TRBJ2-7, with 12 bases that match TRBD2. Germline lookup yields CDR1 LNHDA and CDR2 SQIVND (reference sequence). V trimming: 5 bases; J trimming: 1 base; junction bases outside the gene matches: 0. CDR3 length equals 14 residues. The CDR3 DNA sequence: TGTGCCAGTAGTGGACTAGCGGGATCCTACGAGCAGTACTTC. As protein: CASSGLAGSYEQYF.

The chain recombines TRBV15 with TRBJ2-3; the D gene could be TRBD1 or TRBD2 (6 bases each). V lost 0 bases to trimming and J lost 7 bases, with 11 bases between them. The CDR3 spans 14 residues. CDR1 is LNHNV, CDR2 YYDKDF, per germline (reference sequence). The chain's CDR3 is CATSRDRGRHTQYF. CDR3 nucleotide sequence: TGTGCCACCAGCAGAGATCGGGGGCGCCATACGCAGTATTTT.

The chain recombines TRBV29-1 with TRBJ2-7, with 7 bases fitting TRBD1. The CDR3 is 14 amino acids. The germline CDR1 and CDR2 sequences are SQVTM and ANQGSEA. The V and J ends lost 5 bases and 3 bases, in that order; junction bases with no gene match: 10. Here the CDR3 DNA reads TGCAGCGTTTTTAGACAGGGACCTTACTACGAGCAGTACTTC. Encoded protein: CSVFRQGPYYEQYF.

As for this clonotype: A junction end diverges from the germline sequence, so it may reflect a read error. The chain links TRBV7-9 to TRBJ2-7; 7 nucleotides align to TRBD1. The CDR3 length is 13 residues. The germline V gene has CDR1 SEHNR and CDR2 FQNEAQ (reference sequence). DNA for the CDR3: TGTGCTAGCAGCATCGACAGGGACTACGAGCAGTACTTC. It codes for CASSIDRDYEQYF. The complete variable domain, with remaining parts taken from reference TRBV7-9 and TRBJ2-7, reads DTGVSQNPRHKITKRGQNVTFRCDPISEHNRLYWYRQTLGQGPEFLTYFQNEAQLEKSRLLSDRFSAERPKGSFSTLEIQRTEQGDSAMYLCASSIDRDYEQYFGPGTRLTVT.

The rearrangement links TRBV20-1 to TRBJ2-5; D unresolved. In germline, CDR1 is DFQATT, CDR2 SNEGSKA (reference sequence). The CDR3 loop spans 11 amino acids. V was shortened by 0 bases and J by 7 bases, with 6 bases between the two germline ends. CDR3 nucleotides: TGCAGTGCTAGAGATGAGGTGACCCAGTACTTC. The encoded protein is CSARDEVTQYF.

Points on this clonotype: A read error is possible here, since a much larger clone lies one base away. The chain links TRBV30 to TRBJ1-3; D gene uncertain. The CDR3 has 14 amino acids. Germline lookup yields CDR1 GTSNPN and CDR2 SVGIG (reference sequence). CDR3 sequence (DNA): TGTACCTGGAGTTTCGGGAGCTCTGGAAACACCATATATTTT. Amino acid sequence: CTWSFGSSGNTIYF.

This chain links TRBV7-8 with TRBJ2-7; no definite D call. V lost 1 base and J lost 2, with 9 bases in between. Germline V gives CDR1 SGHVS, CDR2 FQNEAQ. This CDR3 spans 14 amino acids. The CDR3 reads CASSLGDHPYEQYF. The CDR3 region has the DNA TGTGCCAGCAGCTTAGGTGATCACCCCTACGAGCAGTACTTC. Looking up the rest from reference TRBV7-8 and TRBJ2-7 gives the full variable domain: GAGVSQSPRYKVAKRGQDVALRCDPISGHVSLFWYQQALGQGPEFLTYFQNEAQLDKSGLPSDRFFAERPEGSVSTLKIQRTQQEDSAVYLCASSLGDHPYEQYFGPGTRLTVT.

The rearrangement links TRBV5-1 to TRBJ2-7; TRBD2 aligns across 8 bases. V lost 4 bases and J lost 6; bases outside the gene matches: 12. CDR1 and CDR2 (germline): SGHRS, YFSETQ. This CDR3 comprises 15 residues. The CDR3 nucleotides are TGCGCCAGCAGCGCAGGTAGCGGGGCTTACTGCGAGCAGTACTTC. It translates to CASSAGSGAYCEQYF. The complete variable domain, with remaining parts taken from reference TRBV5-1 and TRBJ2-7, reads KAGVTQTPRYLIKTRGQQVTLSCSPISGHRSVSWYQQTPGQGLQFLFEYFSETQRNKGNFPGRFSGRQFSNSRSEMNVSTLELGDSALYLCASSAGSGAYCEQYFGPGTRLTVT.

CDR3 sequence (DNA): TGTGCCAGCAGCCCGGGACTAGCGGGGGGAAACGAAGAGACCCAGTACTTC. The encoded protein is CASSPGLAGGNEETQYF. The V and J genes are TRBV9 and TRBJ2-5, with TRBD2 matching 15 bases. The CDR3 loop spans 17 amino acids. In germline, CDR1 is SGDLS, CDR2 YYNGEE. V lost 4 bases, J lost 3 bases, and 7 bases stayed unmatched.

This chain joins TRBV27 and TRBJ1-6; D not certain. Germline assignment: CDR1 MNHEY and CDR2 SMNVEV (reference sequence). The V end lost 5 bases, the J end lost 7 bases, and 18 bases lay between the germline ends. This CDR3 is built from 16 residues. This CDR3 reads CASSVRGTGVNSPLHF. The CDR3 coding sequence is TGTGCCAGCAGTGTGCGCGGTACTGGGGTGAATTCACCCCTCCACTTT.

V and J are TRBV6-5 and TRBJ1-2, with a tentative D call TRBD1 (5 bases). Deletions cut 2 bases from V and 2 bases from J, with 9 bases between. The CDR3 has 14 amino acids. Germline CDR1 is MNHEY and CDR2 is SVGAGI. The CDR3 protein is CASSYVAGNYGYTF. In nucleotides, the CDR3 is TGTGCCAGCAGTTACGTTGCAGGGAACTATGGCTACACCTTC.

V gene TRBV19 combines with J gene TRBJ2-2; the match to TRBD1 covers 7 bases. V lost 7 bases, J lost 4 bases, and 3 bases stayed unmatched. The V gene's germline CDR1 is LNHDA and CDR2 SQIVND (reference sequence). The CDR3 contains 13 residues. CDR3 protein: CASKDRFTGELFF. CDR3 nucleotide sequence: TGTGCCAGTAAGGACAGGTTCACCGGGGAGCTGTTTTTT.

The V gene is TRBV19, the J gene TRBJ1-5; D remains ambiguous. V was shortened by 3 bases and J by 0 bases, with 9 bases between the two germline ends. Germline loops: CDR1 LNHDA, CDR2 SQIVND (reference sequence). The CDR3 extends over 15 amino acids. The CDR3 nucleotides read TGTGCCAGTAGTATTTCAGACAATAGCAATCAGCCCCAGCATTTT. Amino acids: CASSISDNSNQPQHF.

Concerning this clonotype itself: This sequence may be a read error, since a much larger clone differs from it by one base. This chain joins TRBV5-1 and TRBJ2-7, with 9 bases matching TRBD2. This CDR3 region has 19 residues. Germline assignment: CDR1 SGHRS and CDR2 YFSETQ. With V trimmed by 0 bases and J by 7 bases, 20 bases remained unmatched. This CDR3 reads CASSLGGYSGGPLRNEQYF. The CDR3 region has the DNA TGCGCCAGCAGCTTGGGGGGATATAGCGGGGGACCCCTGAGGAATGAGCAGTACTTC.

This clonotype was recorded once. The rearrangement uses TRBV20-1 and TRBJ2-2; TRBD1 agrees at 9 bases. This CDR3 spans 14 amino acids. Germline loops: CDR1 DFQATT, CDR2 SNEGSKA (reference sequence). After removal of 2 bases from V and 3 bases from J, the junction contained 1 base not matched to a gene. CDR3 sequence reads: CSARRDRDTGELFF. The CDR3 DNA follows: TGCAGTGCTAGACGGGACAGGGACACCGGGGAGCTGTTTTTT.

This clonotype was detected ten times or more. This rearrangement joins TRBV6-1 to TRBJ1-3; TRBD1 is a possible D gene (6 bases). CDR1 and CDR2 from the germline V gene are MNHNS and SASEGT. The CDR3 has 17 residues. Trimming cost V 3 bases and J 1 base, with 16 bases left between them. The CDR3 reads CASSDGHGTRSGNTIYF. CDR3 in DNA: TGTGCCAGCAGTGATGGGCACGGGACACGGTCTGGAAACACCATATATTTT.

Worth noting for this clonotype: A read error may produce the germline difference seen at one junction end. The rearrangement uses TRBV20-1 and TRBJ2-7; D is undetermined. Per germline, CDR1 DFQATT and CDR2 SNEGSKA (reference sequence). There are 13 residues in the CDR3. Written as DNA, the CDR3 is TGCAGTGCTAGATACGTGAGCTCCTATGAGCAGTACTTC. Protein sequence: CSARYVSSYEQYF.

This clonotype was detected ten times or more. V usage is TRBV27 and J usage is TRBJ1-6; weak D call: TRBD1 (5 bases). The CDR3 is 15 amino acids. Per the germline V gene, CDR1 is MNHEY and CDR2 is SMNVEV (reference sequence). V lost 3 bases to trimming and J lost 6 bases, with 12 bases between them. CDR3 sequence (DNA): TGTGCCAGCAGTTTCGGGGCTGGGAGTAATTCACCCCTCCACTTT. Encoded protein: CASSFGAGSNSPLHF.